This T cell receptor beta chain originates from a study of HIV-infected children after antiretroviral therapy interruption. A 3' RACE protocol on RNA, with unique molecular identifiers, produced the TCR library. TCRdb reprocessed the 3' RACE reads via MiXCR and lists one record per CDR3 protein. Of some 40,000 distinct CDR3 sequences listed, over 6.5% were seen once; the top ten hold approximately 0.97%. Between the trimmed V and J ends, which lost 1 base and 6 bases, there was a span of 16 bases. CDR3 length: 15 amino acids. Germline CDR1 DFQATT, CDR2 SNEGSKA (reference sequence). This clonotype has at least ten counts. Treatment noted: PENTA 11 planned treatment interruption arm or continuous ART arm.

The source of this sequence is a pool of human donors with HIV. The sample consisted of CD45RA+ CD4+ T cells from PBMCs, pooled from several time points, taken from a donor given antiretroviral therapy, either interrupted or continuous. Subset indicated: naive CD4+ CD45RA+ CD45RO- T cells. This chain links TRBV20-1 with TRBJ1-5, with a possible D match to TRBD1 (6 bases). The CDR3 nucleotides read TGCAGTGCTAGAGCCCAGGCAGGGGTTGGTCAGCCCCAGCATTTT. Protein sequence: CSARAQAGVGQPQHF.